The 15 T cell receptor delta chains below all came from one sample that was sequenced in a study of γδ T cells in repeated Plasmodium falciparum infection. TCRdb reanalysed the multiplex PCR reads with CATT. The sample contains about 51,000 delta-chain clones, roughly 2% of which appear only once. Gammadelta T cells were flow-sorted from PBMC into Vgamma9/Vdelta2+ and Vdelta2-negative populations for bulk analysis. Sample: gamma-delta T cells from blood. Receptors were obtained from a pool of human donors (malaria-infected and uninfected, not separated).

In regard to this clone: The protein in TCRdb stems from a much larger clone and differs at residue 9 from this DNA's translation, likely a read error; here the protein is translated from the DNA. The V and J genes are TRAV38-2/DV8 and TRDJ1, with 8 positions matching TRDD3. TCRdb carries no J gene annotation; the J gene was assigned here by matching the DNA with germline. In germline, CDR1 is TSESDYY, CDR2 QEAYKQQN. The CDR3 has 20 amino acids. With V trimmed by 6 bases and J by 0 bases, 22 bases remained unmatched. CDR3 nucleotides: TGTGCTTATATAGTCCTGACTGATGAGGGATACGGGCCGTACACCGATAAACTCATCTTT. Its protein product is CAYIVLTDEGYGPYTDKLIF.

Concerning this clone itself: TCRdb's protein for this DNA is that of a much larger clone and differs from the translation at residue 9, likely a read error; the protein shown is the DNA translation. The chain joins TRDV1 to TRDJ1; TRDD3 might be the D (5 bases). TCRdb supplies no J gene; here it was assigned by aligning the nucleotide sequence to germline. This CDR3 has 21 residues. Germline V gives CDR1 TSWWSYY, CDR2 QGS. CDR3 sequence (DNA): TGTGCTCTTGTGGAACTCCCAGGGGCCCAAGGGATGATCTTCATACCCGATAAACTCATCTTT. Encoded protein: CALVELPGAQGMIFIPDKLIF.

With regard to this clone: A read error likely explains this, since a far larger clone differs by one base. Other DNA sequences within the sample encode an identical CDR3. V gene assignment gives TRDV2, but the J gene was left uncalled; the DNA was not used to check the table's D call, TRDD3. Per germline, CDR1 GEAIGNYY and CDR2 EKD. The CDR3 is 16 amino acids. In nucleotides, the CDR3 is TGTGCCTGTGAAGGGCTTGGGGGATTAAATGGCGATAAACTCATCTTC. It yields the protein CACEGLGGLNGDKLIF.

The table lists this clone with a few counts. The protein that TCRdb holds for this DNA derives from a much larger clone and differs from the translated DNA at residue 14, which likely indicates a read error; the protein shown here is translated from the DNA. Called V gene: TRDV1; the J gene was not called; the table calls TRDD3, which could not be checked here. The CDR3 covers 16 residues. From germline, CDR1 is TSWWSYY and CDR2 QGS. The CDR3 DNA follows: TGTGCTCTCAGAGGGGGATACGCGGGTTACTGGGATAAACCCATCTTT. Translating gives CALRGGYAGYWDKPIF.

This clone has a handful of counts. The protein recorded in TCRdb matches a much larger clone and deviates from this DNA's translation at residue 9, suggesting a read error; the protein here is obtained by translating the DNA. CDR3 loop: CAEISLGDADKLIF. CDR3 bases: TGTGCCGAAATTTCGCTGGGGGATGCCGATAAACTCATCTTT. The rearrangement links TRDV3 to TRDJ1, with 9 positions matching TRDD3. The J gene is not listed in TCRdb, so it was assigned here from a DNA match to germline. This CDR3 has 14 amino acids. Germline V gene sequence: CDR1 TVYSNPD, CDR2 GDNSRS (reference sequence). The V segment lost 5 bases and the J segment 3 bases; nucleotides outside the gene matches: 10.

There are many counts of this clone. TCRdb records a much larger clone's protein for this DNA, with a difference at residue 13 that likely arises from a read error; the protein given is the translation of the DNA. This rearrangement joins TRDV2 to TRDJ1; 10 bases align to TRDD3. The CDR3 is 15 amino acids. Per germline, CDR1 GEAIGNYY and CDR2 EKD. The CDR3 region is CACDGLGDRENKPIF. The CDR3 nucleotides read TGTGCCTGTGACGGGCTGGGGGATAGAGAAAACAAACCCATCTTT.

This clone was found many times. The protein TCRdb gives is from a much larger clone and does not agree with this DNA's translation at residue 15, likely a read error; the protein shown here comes from the DNA. The V gene is given as TRDV2, and no J gene call is available; the table gives TRDD3 as D, unverified against the DNA. The CDR3 consists of 17 residues. In germline, CDR1 is GEAIGNYY, CDR2 EKD. CDR3 in DNA: TGTGCCTGTGACACCCTCCCGCTGGGGGATACCACCGATAAACCCATCTTT. Protein: CACDTLPLGDTTDKPIF.

This clone was detected a few times. A far larger clone is one nucleotide away, so this likely arose from a read error. In the same sample, other DNA sequences code for this CDR3. This rearrangement joins TRDV1 to TRDJ1; 12 bases agree with TRDD3. Here the J gene was assigned by germline matching of the DNA, as TCRdb has none. The germline V gene encodes CDR1 TSWWSYY and CDR2 QGS. The CDR3 covers 23 residues. The ends lost 3 bases at V and 0 bases at J; junction bases unmatched: 23. The CDR3 spells CALGEQPYVRGYWGILDTDKLIF. The CDR3 region has the DNA TGTGCTCTTGGGGAGCAACCCTACGTACGGGGATACTGGGGGATACTGGACACCGATAAACTCATCTTT.

As to this clone: For this DNA, TCRdb reports the protein of a much larger clone, which diverges at residue 17, most likely from a read error; the protein presented here is translated directly from the DNA. The J segment was not called; the V segment is TRDV2; whether TRDD3, the table's D call, matches the DNA was not checked. The CDR3 runs 19 residues. Germline values: CDR1 GEAIGNYY, CDR2 EKD. CDR3 loop: CACDTVSGGYSGYTDKIIF. CDR3 DNA: TGTGCCTGTGACACCGTTTCTGGGGGATACTCCGGGTACACCGATAAAATCATCTTT.

This clone has more than one count but fewer than ten. A far larger clone is a single base away, which makes a read error likely. Other DNA sequences in the same sample also yield this CDR3. The V and J genes are TRDV3 and TRDJ1, with 12 bases matching TRDD3. Germline assignment: CDR1 TVYSNPD and CDR2 GDNSRS (reference sequence). V lost 1 base and J lost 2; bases outside the gene matches: 20. The CDR3 is made up of 20 amino acids. CDR3 in amino acids: CAFNYAPILGDTLYTDKLIF. DNA for the CDR3: TGTGCCTTTAACTACGCCCCTATACTGGGGGATACATTATATACCGATAAACTCATCTTT.

As regards this clone: It differs at one base from a far larger clone, so likely a read error. This same CDR3 is encoded by further DNA sequences in the sample. The chain uses TRDV2 and TRDJ1; 8 bases map to TRDD3. Assignment of the J gene here rests on matching the DNA to germline, because TCRdb gives none. CDR3 length: 16 amino acids. The V gene end was trimmed by 4 bases and the J gene end by 5 bases; junction bases not matched to a gene: 14. Germline CDR1 is GEAIGNYY and CDR2 is EKD. CDR3 amino acids: CACEGLGGLNGDKLIF. The CDR3 coding sequence is TGTGCCTGTGAAGGGCTTGGGGGATTAAATGGTGATAAACTCATCTTT.

This clone was counted only a few times. TCRdb's protein for this DNA is that of a much larger clone and differs from the translation at residue 6, likely a read error; the protein shown is the DNA translation. This sequence joins TRDV1 and TRDJ1; 11 bases line up with TRDD3. In the absence of a J gene in TCRdb, the DNA was matched to germline to assign it here. Germline CDR1 reads TSWWSYY; CDR2 reads QGS. The CDR3 consists of 24 residues. Unmatched junction bases numbered 29, after V lost 5 bases and J lost 0 bases. CDR3 sequence: CALGHHIPVFDWGIVDLYTDKLIF. The CDR3 DNA reads TGTGCTCTTGGGCACCACATACCCGTTTTCGACTGGGGGATAGTGGACCTGTACACCGATAAACTCATCTTT.

As for this clone: This likely came from a read error, as a far larger clone is one base away. Other DNA sequences in the sample encode the same CDR3. The J gene is TRDJ1, the V gene TRDV3; 7 positions match TRDD3. TCRdb is silent on the J gene; assignment here came from matching the DNA to germline. There are 24 residues in the CDR3. Per germline, CDR1 TVYSNPD and CDR2 GDNSRS (reference sequence). With V trimmed by 5 bases and J by 1 base, 40 bases remained unmatched. Here the CDR3 DNA reads TGTGCCCATGGGGTCTCCTTTTTATACTGGGGACTGACAAGGGTTCGATCTTGCACCGATAAACTCATCTTT. Translated, it gives CAHGVSFLYWGLTRVRSCTDKLIF. Combining the CDR3 with reference TRDV3 and TRDJ1 gives the whole variable domain CDKVTQSSPDQTVASGSEVVLLCTYDTVYSNPDLFWYRIRPDYSFQFVFYGDNSRSEGADFTQGRFSVKHILTQKAFHLVISPVRTEDSATYYCAHGVSFLYWGLTRVRSCTDKLIFGKGTRVTVEP.

The chain is built from TRDV2 and TRDJ1; D unresolved. TCRdb does not report a J gene; here it was assigned by matching the DNA to germline references. V lost 1 base to trimming and J lost 0 bases, with 26 bases between them. Germline CDR1 reads GEAIGNYY; CDR2 reads EKD. The CDR3 has 20 amino acids. The CDR3 loop is CACDTLAFGGTHSNTDKLIF. CDR3 nucleotide sequence: TGTGCCTGTGACACGCTAGCTTTCGGAGGGACCCACTCAAACACCGATAAACTCATCTTT.

The table lists this clone with many counts. This may be a read error: a much more frequent sequence differs by one nucleotide. Additional DNA sequences in this sample encode the identical CDR3. The chain links TRDV1 to TRDJ1; D ambiguous. The CDR3 is 16 amino acids. Germline-derived CDR1 and CDR2 are TSWWSYY and QGS. The ends were cut back, 3 bases at V and 0 bases at J, with 14 bases in the middle. The CDR3 nucleotides read TGTGCTCTTGGGGATCCATTCCACCCGTACACCGATAAACTCATCTTT. Amino acids: CALGDPFHPYTDKLIF.